The table lists the clone carrying this T cell receptor beta chain with a few counts. These data come from a study of blood T cell repertoires in COVID-19. The CDR3 has 14 residues. The ends were cut back, 0 bases at V and 4 bases at J, with 12 bases in the middle. CDR1 and CDR2 (germline): SQVTM, ANQGSEA. This table comes from immunoSEQ multiplex PCR, and its TCRdb copy is limited to in-frame clones, with some not included. The sample includes about 9,200 clones, roughly nine tenths of them seen just once. The TCR sequence derives from a man in his 60s with acute or convalescent COVID-19. The chain joins TRBV29-1 to TRBJ1-1, with D possibly TRBD1 on 5 matching bases. The sample comprised peripheral blood. The CDR3 is CSVEDHGGGTEAFF. CDR3 DNA sequence: TGCAGCGTTGAAGATCATGGGGGGGGCACTGAAGCTTTCTTT.